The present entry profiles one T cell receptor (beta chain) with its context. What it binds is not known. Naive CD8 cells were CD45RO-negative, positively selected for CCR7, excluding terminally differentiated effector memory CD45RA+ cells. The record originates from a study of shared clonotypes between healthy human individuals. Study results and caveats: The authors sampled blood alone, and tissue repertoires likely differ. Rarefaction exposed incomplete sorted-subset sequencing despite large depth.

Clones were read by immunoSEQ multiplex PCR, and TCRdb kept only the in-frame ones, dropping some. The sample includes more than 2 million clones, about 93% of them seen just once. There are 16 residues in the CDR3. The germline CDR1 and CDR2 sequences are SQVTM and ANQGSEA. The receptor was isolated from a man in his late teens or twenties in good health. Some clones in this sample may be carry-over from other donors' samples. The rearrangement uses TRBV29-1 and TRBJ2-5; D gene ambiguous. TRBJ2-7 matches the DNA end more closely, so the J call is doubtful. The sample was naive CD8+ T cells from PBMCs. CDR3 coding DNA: TGCAGCGTTGAAGGCCCGAAAGGTCAGGCAAGATACGAGCAGTACTTC. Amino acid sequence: CSVEGPKGQARYEQYF.